A single sample gave rise to the 11 T cell receptor beta chains below, sequenced in a study of OX40 agonist ivuxolimab in advanced cancers. Sequencing was performed with immunoSEQ multiplex PCR; in TCRdb, only in-frame clones are kept and a portion is missing. The data contain tens of thousands of clones, 79% of them seen just once; the ten biggest clones take up 15%. This material consisted of CD4+ or CD8+ T cells sorted from blood, taken in a trial of the OX40 agonist ivuxolimab. These receptor sequences come from an adult with an advanced solid tumor such as melanoma, head and neck, liver or kidney cancer.

The J gene is TRBJ2-2, the V gene TRBV14; 10 bases are shared with TRBD1. The V gene's germline CDR1 is SGHDN and CDR2 FVKESK. CDR3 length: 15 amino acids. V trimming: 6 bases; J trimming: 2 bases; junction bases outside the gene matches: 3. This chain's CDR3 is CASSRQGANTGELFF. The CDR3 nucleotides read TGTGCCAGCAGTCGACAGGGGGCTAACACCGGGGAGCTGTTTTTT.

The genes are TRBV11-3 and TRBJ1-1; 12 positions match TRBD1. The germline CDR1 and CDR2 sequences are SGHNT and YENEEA. The length of the CDR3 is 16 residues. Trimming cost V 3 bases and J 1 base; bases outside gene matches: 3. CDR3 residues: CASSLGQGARNTEAFF. Here the CDR3 DNA reads TGTGCCAGCAGCTTGGGACAGGGGGCCCGGAACACTGAAGCTTTCTTT.

This clone was seen only once. The chain has TRBV7-7 and TRBJ2-6; TRBD1 or TRBD2 may be the D gene (6 bases each). The CDR3 covers 16 residues. V shed 2 bases and J shed 4 bases, with 12 bases lying between them. Looked up from germline, CDR1 is SSHAT and CDR2 is FNYEAQ (reference sequence). CDR3 DNA sequence: TGTGCCAGCAGCTTAAAAGGGGGGACCGGGGCCAACGTCCTGACTTTC. Its protein is CASSLKGGTGANVLTF.

The J gene is TRBJ1-1, the V gene TRBV7-9; no reliable D call. The CDR3 sequence is 14 residues long. Trimming cost V 3 bases and J 4 bases, with 12 bases left between them. Germline V lookup: CDR1 SEHNR, CDR2 FQNEAQ (reference sequence). CDR3 region: CASSFFSGSTEAFF. As DNA, the CDR3 is TGTGCCAGCAGCTTTTTTTCTGGAAGCACTGAAGCTTTCTTT.

The rearrangement uses TRBV30 and TRBJ1-3, with a weak D call TRBD1 (6 bases). V gave up 0 bases and J gave up 4 bases, with 13 bases separating them. This CDR3 is built from 15 residues. Germline V gene data show CDR1 as GTSNPN and CDR2 as SVGIG (reference sequence). DNA for the CDR3: TGTGCCTGGAGTGTACAACCAGGGGCAGGAAACACCATATATTTT. Amino acids: CAWSVQPGAGNTIYF.

The V gene is TRBV6-1, the J gene TRBJ1-1; unclear D gene. The CDR3 consists of 15 residues. Germline lookup yields CDR1 MNHNS and CDR2 SASEGT. Trimming removed 3 bases from V and 5 bases from J, with 16 bases in between. The CDR3 DNA sequence: TGTGCCAGCAGTGACCCGAGGACGGGAAGGACTGAAGCTTTCTTT. The encoded protein is CASSDPRTGRTEAFF.

Here the CDR3 reads CASNRGQGKGEQYF. DNA of the CDR3: TGTGCCAGTAATAGAGGGCAGGGAAAAGGCGAGCAGTACTTC. The rearrangement uses TRBV19 and TRBJ2-7; D tentatively fits TRBD1 or TRBD2 (5 bases each). The length of the CDR3 is 14 residues. With 7 bases removed from V and 6 bases from J, the gap between germline ends came to 19 bases. Germline lookup yields CDR1 LNHDA and CDR2 SQIVND (reference sequence).

This clone has just a few counts. The chain is built from TRBV6-1 and TRBJ1-3; no clear D. CDR1 is MNHNS and CDR2 is SASEGT in the germline V gene. The CDR3 runs to 12 residues. Trimming shortened V by 8 bases and J by 0 bases, and 5 bases separated the two germline ends. The CDR3 DNA reads TGTGCCAGCGTCCCCTCTGGAAACACCATATATTTT. Amino acids: CASVPSGNTIYF.

This clone is a singleton in its sample. The V and J genes are TRBV4-1 and TRBJ2-7; 7 positions agree with TRBD2. Germline CDR1 is MGHRA and CDR2 is YSYEKL. The CDR3 is made up of 16 amino acids. The junction had 11 bases not matched to a gene; V was cut back by 4 bases and J by 2 bases. CDR3 coding DNA: TGCGCCAGCAGCCGGGCTGGGGGGGAATTCGCCTACGAGCAGTACTTC. It is translated as CASSRAGGEFAYEQYF.

The chain recombines TRBV10-1 with TRBJ2-2; maybe TRBD2 (6 bases). Between the trimmed V and J ends, which lost 2 bases and 5 bases, there was a span of 12 bases. The CDR3 is made up of 15 amino acids. CDR1 is WNHNN and CDR2 is SYGVQD in the germline V gene (reference sequence). The CDR3 region is CASSERAGMTGELFF. In DNA, the CDR3 is TGCGCCAGCAGTGAGAGGGCGGGGATGACCGGGGAGCTGTTTTTT.

This clone was observed once. This chain links TRBV6-6 with TRBJ1-1; D gene ambiguous. The CDR3 contains 13 residues. Per germline, CDR1 MNHNY and CDR2 SVGAGI (reference sequence). Trimming cost V 0 bases and J 3 bases, with 5 bases left between them. The DNA for the CDR3 is TGTGCCAGCAGTTACTCGATTTACACTGAAGCTTTCTTT. Amino acids: CASSYSIYTEAFF.